The sample holds a few counts of the clone carrying this T cell receptor (beta chain). Individual cDNA molecules had unique molecular identifiers attached to them by the library. TCRdb used MiXCR to reprocess the RACE reads, holding one entry per CDR3 protein. This table has fewer than 200,000 distinct CDR3 sequences, about 31% appearing once. This sample is drawn from a study of human T cells and chemical hapten exposure. Time point: pre-sensitization, week 0. The treatment was: therapeutic diphenylcyclopropenone sensitization with weekly scalp DPC. Trimming removed 4 bases from V and 6 bases from J, with 13 bases in between. Germline V gene sequence: CDR1 SQVTM, CDR2 ANQGSEA. The CDR3 has 13 residues.

This sequence was found in a woman in her twenties or thirties with alopecia areata. Some clones in this sample may be carry-over from other donors' samples. Here the sequenced sample was whole blood, taken in connection with sensitization to the hapten diphenylcyclopropenone (DPC). The chain has TRBV29-1 and TRBJ2-1; D remains ambiguous. The CDR3 region has the DNA TGCAGCGTTGTGGTTATTACCCGCAATGAGCAGTTCTTC. It encodes CSVVVITRNEQFF.